This TCR beta chain is from a study of regulatory T cells (dated by TCRdb to the late 2010s). With respect to the entire study: T-cell receptor beta repertoires of sorted regulatory, conventional CD4+ and CD8+ T cells were compared between CD3G-deficient patients and healthy controls.

The multiplex PCR used 52 forward TRBV primers and 13 reverse TRBJ primers, with assay-based and computational corrections for amplification bias. Within the immunoSEQ assay, multiplex PCR amplified rearranged TRB loci from genomic DNA. Sequencing of the TRB amplicons was done on an Illumina HiSeq platform. The study's own analysis went as follows. Custom algorithms error-filtered the raw sequences and aligned the raw sequences to reference gene sequences, after which the immunoSEQ online tools were used for analysis. Frequencies of productive and nonproductive TRB rearrangements were assessed among unique sequences as well as among total sequences. Hydrophobicity and amino acid composition of residues 6 and 7 within the TRB CDR3 were used to estimate the potential for self-reactivity. Group comparisons used t tests, Mann-Whitney tests or two-way ANOVA run in Prism software. Held by TCRdb, this immuneACCESS table contains in-frame sequences only and omits some clones. Under half of the omission traces to an unresolved V gene where checked; the cause of the rest is unknown. For V, J and clone size, that table is used; D and trimming come from the DNA. This sample gives roughly 23,000 clones in total; more than 70% of them show up just once. Of the sample, 1.3% falls within the top ten clones.

Results and caveats for the whole study, not just this receptor: Hydrophobic residues at CDR3 positions 6 and 7 were enriched in conventional CD4+ T cells from CD3G-deficient patients, suggesting more self-reactive specificities. Patient repertoires showed restricted unique TRB V-J pairs and skewed V and J gene usage, most marked in regulatory T cells.

The germline V gene provides CDR1 MDHEN and CDR2 SYDVKM. V sheds 5 bases and J sheds 10 bases, leaving 9 bases between their ends. The CDR3 contains 11 residues, cysteine and phenylalanine counted. The sequence is cut down to CDR3 DNA, 33 bases in frame from base 1. Turning to this clone: Its antigen remains unidentified. No base quality values were provided; no much bigger clone lies one nucleotide off.

All CD3G-deficient patients had evidence of autoimmunity, which was more severe in two of the patients. Patients ranged from 2 to 39 years of age at testing and had reduced naive and increased memory CD4+ and CD8+ T-cell proportions. CD4+ cells were FACS-sorted into CD25-high CD127-low regulatory T cells and CD25-low CD127-high conventional CD4+ T cells. The patient group comprised 5 or 6 individuals with CD3G deficiency. An international network of physicians across the United States, Europe and Asia provided the patient samples and clinical data. Ficoll density separation was used to isolate peripheral blood mononuclear cells.

The sequence joins TRBV28 to TRBJ2-1; the D gene assignment is ambiguous. The material sequenced was conventional CD4+ T cells sorted from blood. This TCR was sampled from a child under 18 with CD3G deficiency. The DNA sequence is as follows: TGTGCCAGCAGTCACCGCATCGAGCAGTTCTTC. The encoded protein is CASSHRIEQFF.